This TCR beta chain was identified during a study of blood T cell repertoires in COVID-19 (dated by TCRdb to 2020 to 2021). Background for the entire study: The collaborator samples originated in the United States, Italy and Spain and spanned the acute and convalescent phases of COVID-19. The prospective study material was composed of cDNA or gDNA derived from T cells, B-cell-depleted T cells, or PBMCs. The dataset comprised deeply sampled blood TCRbeta repertoires from subjects exposed to, actively infected with, or recovered from COVID-19. The repertoires were made available in a free public database intended to serve as a resource for research on the immune response to SARS-CoV-2. The samples were drawn from the first 160 participants of the ongoing ImmuneRACE study and from about 1,200 subjects provided by 6 global collaborators. The sample metadata nearly always contained a de-identified subject ID, COVID-19 status, age in years and sex. Where available, HLA class I and class II types were obtained from metadata supplied by the sample provider rather than from assay-based typing.

Collaborating institutions collected whole blood in K2EDTA tubes following their own protocols. Collaborator samples were shipped for TCRbeta analysis as frozen whole blood, isolated PBMCs, or DNA extracted from either sample type. This clone has only one observation. Its antigen is unknown. Per-base quality was not reported, and no clone a single base away is much larger than it. What the authors observed across the whole study: How much clinical and demographic metadata was included differed by source and by participant, and the metadata was provided uncurated.

Per the germline V gene, SGHTA is the CDR1 and FQGNSA is the CDR2. Compared with germline, V lacks 5 bases and J lacks 4 bases; bases without a gene match: 9. Its CDR3 holds 17 amino acids, cysteine through phenylalanine. Only the CDR3 DNA stays, 51 bases, in frame from base 1. TCRbeta CDR3 regions were amplified from genomic DNA by means of the immunoSEQ Assay, a bias-controlled multiplex PCR. As for how the authors treated the data: Nucleated cell counts per sample were estimated from amplification of reference gene primers within the assay. Sequence reads were collapsed and filtered to measure the absolute abundance of every unique TCRbeta CDR3 rearrangement. Productive Simpson clonality was computed per sample as the square root of Simpson's diversity index over productive rearrangements. Sourced from immuneACCESS, this table was stored by TCRdb with only in-frame sequences that have V and J called. A share of the clones is absent; for the studies checked, an unresolved V gene accounts for under half, and the remainder has no known explanation. V and J calls and clone size come straight from that table; D and trimming were deduced from the DNA. Recorded for this sample are tens of thousands of clones; almost 85% of them occurred a single time. The leading ten clones occupy 9.5% to 15% of the sample.

The sequence links TRBV7-2 to TRBJ2-5; 14 bases in the junction line up with TRBD2. This receptor was identified in a human donor in a cohort sampled during active COVID-19. Sample: peripheral blood. CDR3 loop: CASSETSGRALGETQYF. The sequenced DNA is TGTGCCAGCAGCGAGACTAGCGGGAGGGCCTTGGGAGAGACCCAGTACTTC. With the rest looked up from the reference TRBV7-2 and TRBJ2-5 genes rather than sequenced, the full variable domain is GAGVSQSPSNKVTEKGKDVELRCDPISGHTALYWYRQSLGQGLEFLIYFQGNSAPDKSGLPSDRFSAERTGGSVSTLTIQRTQQEDSAVYLCASSETSGRALGETQYFGPGTRLLVL.